The text below deals with one T cell receptor beta chain. The CDR3 runs 15 residues. V was shortened by 8 bases and J by 4 bases, with 18 bases between the two germline ends. CDR1 is LGHNT, CDR2 FRNRAP, per germline. This specimen comes from a study of shared T cell receptors in the human thymus. Data came from immunoSEQ multiplex PCR; TCRdb stores just in-frame clones and leaves some out. The sample holds 600,000 to 900,000 clones, 70% to 90% seen once. These data were also reused for a study on human thymus T cells. From that second work: All donors were healthy Finnish infants who were undergoing corrective surgery to treat congenital heart defects. Resections that were taken during corrective heart surgery supplied the thymus tissue. It looked as if thymic and blood repertoires used V and J genes in a biased way. Highly overlapping thymic repertoires among unrelated individuals were reported in related research.

The sequence was collected from a girl in the first two years of life with a congenital heart defect. The V and J genes are TRBV12-5 and TRBJ1-5, with D perhaps TRBD1 (5 bases). Sequenced material: thymocytes. CDR3: CASSPGPGLNQPQHF. The CDR3 DNA sequence: TGTGCTAGTTCCCCCGGCCCAGGGCTAAATCAGCCCCAGCATTTT.